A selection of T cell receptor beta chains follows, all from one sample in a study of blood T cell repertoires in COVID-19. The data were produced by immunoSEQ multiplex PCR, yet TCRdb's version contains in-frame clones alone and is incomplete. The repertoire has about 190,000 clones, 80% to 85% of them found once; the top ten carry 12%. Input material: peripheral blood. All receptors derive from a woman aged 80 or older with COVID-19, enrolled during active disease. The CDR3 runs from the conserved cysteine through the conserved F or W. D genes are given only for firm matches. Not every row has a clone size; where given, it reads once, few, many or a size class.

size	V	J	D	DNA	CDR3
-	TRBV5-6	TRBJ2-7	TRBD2	TGTGCCAGCAGCTTTCTAGCGGGAAGCGAGCAGTACTTC	CASSFLAGSEQYF
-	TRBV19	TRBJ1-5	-	TGTGCCAGTAGTAAACGGGGGGTCAGCAATCAGCCCCAGCATTTT	CASSKRGVSNQPQHF
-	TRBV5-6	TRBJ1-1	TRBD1	TGTGCCAGCAGCCCCCCCGGACAGGGATACACTGAAGCTTTCTTT	CASSPPGQGYTEAFF
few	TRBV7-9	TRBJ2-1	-	TGTGCCAGCAGCTCAGAGGGCAATGAGCAGTTCTTC	CASSSEGNEQFF
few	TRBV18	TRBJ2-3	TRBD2	TGTGCCAGCTCACCGGTCCCACCGGGACTAGCGGTGGATACGCAGTATTTT	CASSPVPPGLAVDTQYF
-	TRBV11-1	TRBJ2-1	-	TGTGCCAGCAGCTACCCCGACTCCAATGAGCAGTTCTTC	CASSYPDSNEQFF
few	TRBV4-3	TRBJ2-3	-	TGCGCCAGCAGCCCCCAGGGTCAAGATACGCAGTATTTT	CASSPQGQDTQYF
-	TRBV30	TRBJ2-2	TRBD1	TGTGCCGAAAAAAAGGGGGCGGCCACCGGGGAGCTGTTTTTT	CAEKKGAATGELFF
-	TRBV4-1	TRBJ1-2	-	TGCGCCAGCAGCCAAGATACCAGGGTCTATGGCTACACCTTC	CASSQDTRVYGYTF
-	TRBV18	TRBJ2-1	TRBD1	TGTGCCAGCTCACCGGGGACAGGGGTATACAATGAGCAGTTCTTC	CASSPGTGVYNEQFF
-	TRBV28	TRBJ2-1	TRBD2	TGTGCCAGCAGTTCTAGCGGGAGCCGGAATGAGCAGTTCTTC	CASSSSGSRNEQFF
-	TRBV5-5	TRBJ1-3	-	TGTGCCAGCAGCTCAACAGCCTCTGGAAACACCATATATTTT	CASSSTASGNTIYF
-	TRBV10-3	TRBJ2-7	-	TGTGCCATCAGTGACGGCAGACTAGGGAGTGACGAGCAGTACTTC	CAISDGRLGSDEQYF
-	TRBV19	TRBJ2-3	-	TGTGCCAGTAGTGTCCAGGGGTCTAGCACAGATACGCAGTATTTT	CASSVQGSSTDTQYF
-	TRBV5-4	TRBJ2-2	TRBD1	TGTGCCAGCAGCCAGTGGACAGGGGGCATCAGCGGGGAGCTGTTTTTT	CASSQWTGGISGELFF
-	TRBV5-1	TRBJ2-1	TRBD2	TGCGCCAGCAGCCCGTGGCCTTTGCGGGAGCCCCTCAATGAGCAGTTCTTC	CASSPWPLREPLNEQFF
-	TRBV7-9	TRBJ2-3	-	TGTGCCAGCAGCCCGCTAGCCCACACAGATACGCAGTATTTT	CASSPLAHTDTQYF
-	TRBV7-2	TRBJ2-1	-	TGTGCCAGCAGCTTAGTTGGAGCGGGACATGGTGAGCAGTTCTTC	CASSLVGAGHGEQFF
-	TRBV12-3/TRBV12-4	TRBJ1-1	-	TGTGCCAGCACCTATGATACTAACACTGAAGCTTTCTTT	CASTYDTNTEAFF
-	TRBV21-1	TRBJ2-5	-	TGTGCCAGCAGCAAAGGGACTAGCGGGAGATCCCCATACTTC	CASSKGTSGRSPYF
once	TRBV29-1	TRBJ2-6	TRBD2	TGCAGCGTTGGCGGGCGGTCGGGAGGCCCTCACGGGGCCAACGTCCTGACTTTC	CSVGGRSGGPHGANVLTF
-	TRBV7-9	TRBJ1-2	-	TGTGCCAGCAGCTTGTTACAGGGTTACCCCCTCTACACCTTC	CASSLLQGYPLYTF
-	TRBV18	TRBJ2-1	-	TGTGCCAGCTCATCCTCTAGCGTCAATGAGCAGTTCTTC	CASSSSSVNEQFF
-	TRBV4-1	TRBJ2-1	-	TGCGCCAGCAGCCAAGGTCCAGGCAACAATGAGCAGTTCTTC	CASSQGPGNNEQFF
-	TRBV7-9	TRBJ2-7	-	TGTGCCAGCAGCTTAGACATCCGGGGAAGAACCTACGAGCAGTACTTC	CASSLDIRGRTYEQYF
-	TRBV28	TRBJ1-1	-	TGTGCCAGCAGTTTATGGGGCAGTGTGAACACTGAAGCTTTCTTT	CASSLWGSVNTEAFF
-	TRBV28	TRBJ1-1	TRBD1	TGTGCCAGCAGCACCGGGACAGGGGTCCGAGACACTGAAGCTTTCTTT	CASSTGTGVRDTEAFF
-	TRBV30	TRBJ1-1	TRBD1	TGTGCCTGGAGTGACGGGACAGGGGGATCCGACACTGAAGCTTTCTTT	CAWSDGTGGSDTEAFF
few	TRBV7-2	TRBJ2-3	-	TGTGCCAGCAGCTATTCACAGGGAAGCACAGATACGCAGTATTTT	CASSYSQGSTDTQYF
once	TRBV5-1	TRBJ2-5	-	TGCGCCAGCAGCTTGATTTTAAAAGAGACCCAGTACTTC	CASSLILKETQYF
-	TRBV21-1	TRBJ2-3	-	TGTGCCAGCAGCAAATGTCTCTCCAATTGGAGGCAGTATTTT	CASSKCLSNWRQYF